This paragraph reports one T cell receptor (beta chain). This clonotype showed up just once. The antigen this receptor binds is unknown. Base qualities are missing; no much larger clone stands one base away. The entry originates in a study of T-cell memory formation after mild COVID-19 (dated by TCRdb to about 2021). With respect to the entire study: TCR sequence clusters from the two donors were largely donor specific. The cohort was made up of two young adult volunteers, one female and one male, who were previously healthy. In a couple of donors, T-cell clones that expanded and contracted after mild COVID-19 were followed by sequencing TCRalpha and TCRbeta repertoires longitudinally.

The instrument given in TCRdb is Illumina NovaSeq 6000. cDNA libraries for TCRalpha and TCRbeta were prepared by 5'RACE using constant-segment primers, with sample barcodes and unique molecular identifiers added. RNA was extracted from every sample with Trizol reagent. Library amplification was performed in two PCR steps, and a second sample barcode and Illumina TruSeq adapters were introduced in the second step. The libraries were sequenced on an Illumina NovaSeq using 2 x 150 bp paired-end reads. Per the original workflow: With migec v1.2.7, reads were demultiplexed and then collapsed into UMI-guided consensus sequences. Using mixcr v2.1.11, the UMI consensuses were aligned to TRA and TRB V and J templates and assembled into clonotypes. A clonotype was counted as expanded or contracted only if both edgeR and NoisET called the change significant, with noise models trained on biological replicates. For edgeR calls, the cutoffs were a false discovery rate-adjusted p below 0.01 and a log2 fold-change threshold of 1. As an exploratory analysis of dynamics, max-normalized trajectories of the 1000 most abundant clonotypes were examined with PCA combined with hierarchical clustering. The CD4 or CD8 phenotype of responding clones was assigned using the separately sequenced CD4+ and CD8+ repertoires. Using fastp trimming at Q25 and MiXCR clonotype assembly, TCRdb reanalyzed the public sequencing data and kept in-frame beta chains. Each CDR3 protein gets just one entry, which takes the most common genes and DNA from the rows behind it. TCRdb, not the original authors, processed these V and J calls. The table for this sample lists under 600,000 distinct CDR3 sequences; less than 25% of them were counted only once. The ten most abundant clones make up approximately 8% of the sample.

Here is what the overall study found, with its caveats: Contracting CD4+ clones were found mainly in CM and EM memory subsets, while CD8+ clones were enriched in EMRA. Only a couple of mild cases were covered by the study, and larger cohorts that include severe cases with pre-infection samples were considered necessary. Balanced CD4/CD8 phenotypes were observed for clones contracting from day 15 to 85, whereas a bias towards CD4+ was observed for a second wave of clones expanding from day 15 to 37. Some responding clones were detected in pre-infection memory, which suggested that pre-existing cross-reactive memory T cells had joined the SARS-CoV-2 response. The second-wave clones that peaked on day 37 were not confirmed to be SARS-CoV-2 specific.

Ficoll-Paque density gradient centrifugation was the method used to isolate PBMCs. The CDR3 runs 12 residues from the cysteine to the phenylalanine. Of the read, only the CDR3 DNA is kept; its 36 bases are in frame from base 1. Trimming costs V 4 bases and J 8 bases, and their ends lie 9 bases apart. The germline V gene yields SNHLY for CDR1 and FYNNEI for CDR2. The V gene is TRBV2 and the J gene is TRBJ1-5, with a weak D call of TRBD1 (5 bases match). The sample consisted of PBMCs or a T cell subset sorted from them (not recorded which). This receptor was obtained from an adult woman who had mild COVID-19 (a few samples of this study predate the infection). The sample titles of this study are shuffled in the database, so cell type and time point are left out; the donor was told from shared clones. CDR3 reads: CASSGGVKPQHF. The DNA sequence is TGTGCCAGCAGTGGGGGGGTGAAGCCCCAGCATTTT.